These 25 T cell receptor beta chains were all obtained from the same sample, sequenced in a study of cytomegalovirus exposure and HLA in healthy donors. The study ran its PCR with 60 Vbeta and 13 Jbeta primers. Generated by immunoSEQ multiplex PCR, the TCRdb table keeps only in-frame clones and is missing some. The sample has 100,000 to 150,000 clones; about 80% are singletons. The sequencing sample was made of PBMCs. All receptors come from a man aged 25 to 40 in good health and CMV-seropositive.

This chain links TRBV11-2 with TRBJ1-1; 8 positions match TRBD1. From germline, CDR1 is SGHAT and CDR2 FQNNGV. CDR3 size: 16 residues. The ends lost 4 bases at V and 8 bases at J; junction bases unmatched: 15. The CDR3 DNA sequence: TGTGCCAGCAGCTCCTACCCGGACAGGGTCCAGATGGAAGCTTTCTTT. Residues: CASSSYPDRVQMEAFF.

This clone was counted only a few times. The gene calls are TRBV30 and TRBJ2-7, with D hard to call. There are 14 residues in the CDR3. V gave up 3 bases and J gave up 0 bases, with 12 bases separating them. Per the germline V gene, CDR1 is GTSNPN and CDR2 is SVGIG (reference sequence). CDR3 nucleotide sequence: TGTGCCTGGAGCTTCCGGCCGGGCTCCTACGAGCAGTACTTC. As protein: CAWSFRPGSYEQYF.

As concerns this clone: Other DNA sequences in the sample encode the same CDR3. The chain employs TRBV9 and TRBJ2-5, with 11 bases matching TRBD2. Germline loops: CDR1 SGDLS, CDR2 YYNGEE. With V trimmed by 0 bases and J by 6 bases, 7 bases remained unmatched. This CDR3 region has 16 residues. CDR3 loop: CASSVGLAGGGKTQYF. DNA of the CDR3: TGTGCCAGCAGCGTAGGCCTAGCGGGGGGAGGGAAGACCCAGTACTTC.

A few counts support this clone. The rearrangement links TRBV14 to TRBJ1-1, with 7 bases fitting TRBD1. Unmatched junction bases numbered 4, after V lost 5 bases and J lost 1 base. The CDR3 length is 14 residues. Germline V gene data show CDR1 as SGHDN and CDR2 as FVKESK. CDR3 loop: CASSKYRGNTEAFF. For the CDR3, the DNA is TGTGCCAGCAGCAAATACAGGGGGAACACTGAAGCTTTCTTT. The variable domain in full, completed from reference TRBV14 and TRBJ1-1, reads EAGVTQFPSHSVIEKGQTVTLRCDPISGHDNLYWYRRVMGKEIKFLLHFVKESKQDESGMPNNRFLAERTGGTYSTLKVQPAELEDSGVYFCASSKYRGNTEAFFGQGTRLTVV.

This clone was counted only a few times. The CDR3 loop reads CASTHTTLTEAFF. The CDR3 DNA reads TGTGCCAGCACCCACACAACGCTCACTGAAGCTTTCTTT. The chain carries TRBV25-1 and TRBJ1-1; D gene unclear. Germline values: CDR1 MGHDK, CDR2 SYGVNS. V gave up 7 bases and J gave up 4 bases, with 13 bases separating them. The CDR3 has 13 amino acids.

The chain links TRBV19 to TRBJ2-7, with 10 bases identical to TRBD1. The CDR3 totals 15 residues. Germline V gene data show CDR1 as LNHDA and CDR2 as SQIVND (reference sequence). Trimming at V came to 5 bases and at J to 2 bases, leaving 6 bases not matched to a gene. CDR3 DNA: TGTGCCAGTAGTGCCCCCGGGACAGGGGCCTACGAGCAGTACTTC. It is translated as CASSAPGTGAYEQYF.

The chain is built from TRBV5-1 and TRBJ1-1, with 8 positions matching TRBD1. Per germline, CDR1 SGHRS and CDR2 YFSETQ. The CDR3 loop spans 14 amino acids. V gave up 4 bases and J gave up 12 bases; unmatched junction bases: 14. Here the CDR3 DNA reads TGCGCCAGCAGCCCCGGACAGGGAGTAAGTAGACCTTTCTTT. Protein sequence: CASSPGQGVSRPFF.

In its sample, this clone was seen a few times. V usage is TRBV4-1 and J usage is TRBJ1-1; 8 bases map to TRBD1. Germline assignment: CDR1 MGHRA and CDR2 YSYEKL. V trimming: 4 bases; J trimming: 1 base; junction bases outside the gene matches: 8. The CDR3 totals 16 residues. CDR3 in amino acids: CASSPRPGQGNTEAFF. In nucleotides, the CDR3 is TGCGCCAGCAGCCCACGGCCAGGACAGGGGAACACTGAAGCTTTCTTT.

This clone is a singleton in its sample. The chain is built from TRBV1 and TRBJ1-4. TRBV1 represents a pseudogene. The length of the CDR3 is 12 residues. DNA for the CDR3: TGCACCAGCAGCCAAGAGGAGGAAAAACTGTTTTTT. The encoded protein is CTSSQEEEKLFF.

The chain joins TRBV10-2 to TRBJ1-6; D is possibly TRBD1 (6 bases). Germline V gene lookup returns CDR1 WSHSY and CDR2 SAAADI. The CDR3 is 15 amino acids. V lost 2 bases and J lost 5, with 10 bases in between. The CDR3 bases are TGCGCCAGCAGTGAGGCAGGACAGAATAATTCACCCCTCCACTTT. Translating gives CASSEAGQNNSPLHF.

The chain links TRBV15 to TRBJ2-6; D uncertain. Germline lookup yields CDR1 LNHNV and CDR2 YYDKDF (reference sequence). With 4 bases removed from V and 0 bases from J, the gap between germline ends came to 10 bases. The length of the CDR3 is 16 residues. The CDR3 coding sequence is TGTGCCACCAGCATCCCTCTGTTCTCTGGGGCCAACGTCCTGACTTTC. Translated, it gives CATSIPLFSGANVLTF.

The chain joins TRBV11-2 to TRBJ1-2; TRBD1 matches at 8 bases. The V gene's germline CDR1 is SGHAT and CDR2 FQNNGV. This CDR3 contains 14 residues. V was pared by 0 bases and J by 6 bases, with 3 bases of the junction left unmatched. The CDR3: CASSLEAGGNGYTF. In DNA, the CDR3 is TGTGCCAGCAGCTTAGAGGCAGGGGGCAATGGCTACACCTTC.

The chain combines TRBV30 with TRBJ1-4; D is uncertain. The CDR3 extends over 13 amino acids. Germline V gives CDR1 GTSNPN, CDR2 SVGIG (reference sequence). The V and J ends lost 4 bases and 7 bases respectively, with 13 bases between them. The CDR3 bases are TGTGCCTGGATGTGGGAGACGGGTGAAAAACTGTTTTTT. Protein: CAWMWETGEKLFF.

The genes are TRBV28 and TRBJ2-7; possible D gene TRBD1, 6 bases. V was shortened by 1 base and J by 3 bases, with 10 bases between the two germline ends. The germline V gene encodes CDR1 MDHEN and CDR2 SYDVKM. The CDR3 has 14 amino acids. CDR3 amino acids: CASSLLVRGYEQYF. The CDR3 bases are TGTGCCAGCAGTTTATTGGTCAGGGGCTACGAGCAGTACTTC.

This clone was recorded once. The chain is built from TRBV5-1 and TRBJ1-4; TRBD1 is a possible D gene (5 bases). V dropped 1 base and J dropped 2 bases, with 12 bases sitting between them. This CDR3 region has 16 residues. Germline lookup yields CDR1 SGHRS and CDR2 YFSETQ. CDR3 protein: CASSLSSGVTNEKLFF. The CDR3 nucleotides read TGCGCCAGCAGCTTGAGTTCGGGGGTGACTAATGAAAAACTGTTTTTT.

V usage is TRBV6-5 and J usage is TRBJ1-4; the D is unclear. The germline V gene encodes CDR1 MNHEY and CDR2 SVGAGI. Trimming stripped 5 bases from V and 6 bases from J, with 13 bases between. This CDR3 region has 14 residues. The CDR3 DNA follows: TGTGCCAGCAGTGAGGCGCCCGGGGATGAAAAACTGTTTTTT. This gives the protein CASSEAPGDEKLFF.

The chain combines TRBV6-1 with TRBJ2-5; 8 positions agree with TRBD1. V shed 3 bases, J shed 5 bases, and the junction held 8 bases outside the gene matches. Germline loops: CDR1 MNHNS, CDR2 SASEGT. This CDR3 has 15 residues. CDR3 DNA: TGTGCCAGCAGTGACGCGACAGGGGCAGGGGAGACCCAGTACTTC. Translation gives CASSDATGAGETQYF.

The chain links TRBV6-1 to TRBJ1-2; D is possibly TRBD1 (5 bases). Germline CDR1 reads MNHNS; CDR2 reads SASEGT. The length of the CDR3 is 13 residues. With 5 bases removed from V and 8 bases from J, the gap between germline ends came to 15 bases. CDR3 bases: TGTGCCAGCAGTTTGGGGGGGGTGGGAGGCTACACCTTC. Translated: CASSLGGVGGYTF.

The genes are TRBV4-1 and TRBJ1-1; the D gene is possibly TRBD1 (5 bases). Germline-derived CDR1 and CDR2 are MGHRA and YSYEKL. V was clipped by 1 base and J by 1 base, with 19 bases between them. The CDR3 runs to 18 residues. For the CDR3, the DNA is TGCGCCAGCAGCCAAGTGGAGATGGGGGACTCCGAGAACACTGAAGCTTTCTTT. Amino acids: CASSQVEMGDSENTEAFF.

The V and J genes are TRBV7-6 and TRBJ1-5; 7 nucleotides agree with TRBD1. Per the germline V gene, CDR1 is SGHVS and CDR2 is FNYEAQ. V lost 2 bases, J lost 3 bases, and 4 bases stayed unmatched. CDR3 size: 15 residues. In DNA form, the CDR3 reads TGTGCCAGCAGCTTACAGACAGGGCACAATCAGCCCCAGCATTTT. Its protein product is CASSLQTGHNQPQHF.

The DNA of the CDR3 is TGCGCCAGCAGCCTTCTGACAGGGGGCACCGGGGAGCTGTTTTTT. It specifies CASSLLTGGTGELFF. The chain joins TRBV4-1 to TRBJ2-2; 9 positions agree with TRBD1. Trimming cost V 4 bases and J 4 bases; bases outside gene matches: 4. CDR1 is MGHRA and CDR2 is YSYEKL in the germline V gene. There are 15 residues in the CDR3.

The chain uses TRBV19 and TRBJ1-5, with D perhaps TRBD1 (6 bases). CDR3 size: 14 residues. Per germline, CDR1 LNHDA and CDR2 SQIVND (reference sequence). The germline V and J ends were trimmed by 4 bases and 4 bases, with 11 bases remaining between them. The CDR3, as DNA: TGTGCCAGTAGTACCGGACAGACGAATCAGCCCCAGCATTTT. Protein sequence: CASSTGQTNQPQHF.

V gene TRBV19 combines with J gene TRBJ1-5, with 7 positions matching TRBD1. The V and J ends lost 7 bases and 6 bases, in that order; junction bases with no gene match: 6. CDR1 and CDR2 (germline): LNHDA, SQIVND (reference sequence). CDR3 length: 13 residues. CDR3 DNA: TGTGCCAGTAACCTACAGGGGCGTCAGCCCCAGCATTTT. This gives the protein CASNLQGRQPQHF.

The chain recombines TRBV28 with TRBJ1-5; D might be TRBD1 (6 bases). CDR1 is MDHEN, CDR2 SYDVKM, per germline. Trimming removed 6 bases from V and 5 bases from J, with 17 bases in between. The CDR3 is made up of 15 amino acids. CDR3 in DNA: TGTGCCAGCAGCCAGGCCGAGGGGGTAGATCAGCCCCAGCATTTT. Protein: CASSQAEGVDQPQHF.

The DNA for the CDR3 is TGTGCCAGCAGTTACCAGACAGGCAACACTGAAGCTTTCTTT. Protein sequence: CASSYQTGNTEAFF. The chain employs TRBV7-8 and TRBJ1-1; possibly TRBD1 for D (6 bases). This CDR3 contains 14 residues. Trimming removed 6 bases at V and 2 bases at J, with 13 bases between. Germline CDR1 is SGHVS and CDR2 is FQNEAQ.